This T cell receptor (beta chain) appears in the sequencing data of a study of Graves' ophthalmopathy and Graves' hyperthyroidism. Turning to the study itself: Ahead of any treatment, peripheral blood was obtained at the initial diagnosis. Broader study findings: With around 65% sensitivity and roughly 76% specificity, the model predicted ophthalmopathy progression.

Germline V gene sequence: CDR1 SGHTA, CDR2 FQGTGA. There are 15 residues in the CDR3. From RNA, the CDR3 regions of TCR beta chains were amplified and sequenced. First-round RT-PCR relied on HTBI primers, and a second-round multiplex PCR came next. In TCRdb, the multiplex PCR reads were re-called with MiXCR into one record per CDR3 protein. The table records 230,000 or so distinct CDR3 sequences, approximately 42% of them present only once. Points on this clonotype: Its specificity is unknown. At one end the junction does not follow the germline gene, possibly because of a read error.

8.5 to 10 ml of fresh blood yielded the PBMCs by density gradient. Sequencing used peripheral blood. The chain uses TRBV7-3 and TRBJ2-7, with TRBD2 matching over 10 bases. This receptor was obtained from an adult man with Graves' ophthalmopathy. CDR3 sequence (DNA): TGCGCCAGCAGCCCTGGACTAGCGGATTCCTACGAGCAGTACTTC. Its translation: CASSPGLADSYEQYF.